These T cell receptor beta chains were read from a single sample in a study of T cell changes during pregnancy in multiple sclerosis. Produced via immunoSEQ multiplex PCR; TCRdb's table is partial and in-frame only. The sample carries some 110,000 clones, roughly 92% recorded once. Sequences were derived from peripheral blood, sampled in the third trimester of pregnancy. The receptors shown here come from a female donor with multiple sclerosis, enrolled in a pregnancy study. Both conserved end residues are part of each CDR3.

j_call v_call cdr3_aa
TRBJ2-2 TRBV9 CASSAQGYNTGELFF
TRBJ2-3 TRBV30 CAWKVGLASTDTQYF
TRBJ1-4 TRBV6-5 CASSSLGQTNEKLFF
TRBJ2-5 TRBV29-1 CSAVAGRETQYF
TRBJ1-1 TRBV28 CASSLLAGPEAFF
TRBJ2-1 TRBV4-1 CASSLEAGDSFPSYNEQFF
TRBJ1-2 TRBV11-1 CASSISGQGADGYTF
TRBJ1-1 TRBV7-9 CASSLRYTEAFF
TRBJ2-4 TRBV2 CAAARQGKDIQYF
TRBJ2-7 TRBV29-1 CSAGTVGYEQYF
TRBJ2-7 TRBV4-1 CASSQRTSGDEQYF
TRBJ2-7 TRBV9 CASSVGAGGAYEQYF
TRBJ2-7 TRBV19 CASSDDRGLEQYF
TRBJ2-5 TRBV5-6 CASSLPPKETQYF
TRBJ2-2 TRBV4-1 CASSQLRQGNGELFF
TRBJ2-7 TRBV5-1 CASSPRAGGYEQYF
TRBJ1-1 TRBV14 CASSQDFRDRGNTEAFF
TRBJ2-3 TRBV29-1 CSVEYAKDTQYF
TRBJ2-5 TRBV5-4 CASSFRTGGEETQYF
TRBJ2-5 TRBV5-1 CASSPDPGETQYF
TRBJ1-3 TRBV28 CASSLRTGVGNTIYF
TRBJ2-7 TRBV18 CASSPRQFDEQYF
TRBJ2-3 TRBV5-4 CASSSSRTVGGTQYF
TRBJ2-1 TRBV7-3 CASSTGLAGANEQFF